This TCR beta chain is drawn from a study of glioma-infiltrating T cells. This CDR3 is built from 16 residues. Trimming took 0 bases from V and 8 from J, leaving 22 bases between them. Germline loops: CDR1 DFQATT, CDR2 SNEGSKA (reference sequence). A few counts support this clonotype. Amplification of TCR alpha and beta CDR3 regions from RNA used iRepertoire nested multiplex PCR. For one-step reverse transcription and amplification, 100-400 ng of tissue mRNA or PBMC total RNA was used. TCRdb reanalysed the multiplex PCR reads using MiXCR and keeps one entry per CDR3 protein. The table includes some 150,000 distinct CDR3 sequences, roughly 43% detected once.

The chain couples TRBV20-1 to TRBJ1-1; D ambiguous. This TCR was sampled from a human donor with low-grade glioma or glioblastoma, undergoing nonglioma brain surgery, or in good health (not recorded which). Sequenced input: glioma tissue, nonneoplastic brain tissue, or PBMCs (not recorded which). This chain's CDR3 is CSARDRVFPLGREAFF. The CDR3 DNA is TGCAGTGCTAGAGATCGAGTGTTCCCCCTGGGGAGAGAAGCTTTCTTT.